This T cell receptor (beta chain) was captured by sequencing in a study of blood T cell repertoires in COVID-19 (dated by TCRdb to between 2020 and 2021). In terms of the full investigation: Samples from collaborators originated in the United States, Italy and Spain and spanned both the acute and convalescent phases of COVID-19. The prospective study material was composed of cDNA or gDNA derived from T cells, B-cell-depleted T cells, or PBMCs. Subjects who had been exposed to COVID-19, were actively infected with it, or had recovered from it provided the deeply sampled blood TCRbeta repertoires that made up the dataset. Nearly every sample came with metadata listing a de-identified subject ID, COVID-19 status, age in years and sex. The samples were drawn from the first 160 participants of the ongoing ImmuneRACE study and from 950 to 1,500 subjects provided by 6 global collaborators. The repertoires were released in a freely available public database meant as a resource for research on the immune response to SARS-CoV-2. Where available, HLA class I and class II types were taken from metadata supplied by the sample provider and were not determined by assay-based typing.

The immunoSEQ Assay, a bias-controlled multiplex PCR, was used to amplify TCRbeta CDR3 regions from genomic DNA. The study's own analysis went as follows. Within the assay, amplification of reference gene primers was used to estimate how many nucleated cells each sample contained. To quantify the absolute abundance of each unique TCRbeta CDR3 rearrangement, sequence reads were collapsed and filtered. For each sample, productive Simpson clonality was calculated as the square root of Simpson's diversity index over productive rearrangements. TCRdb holds this immuneACCESS table with in-frame rearrangements only. Some clones are missing; in checked studies, unresolved V genes explain under half, and the rest has no known cause. The V and J calls and clone size were taken over from that table, and D and trimming were inferred from the DNA. Within this sample are about 150,000 clones, with around four fifths of them counted one time only. About 19% of the sample comes from the top ten.

Here is what the overall study found, with its caveats: Clinical and demographic metadata were provided uncurated, with the amount varying by source and participant.

Comments on this clone: Its antigen is not yet known. No base quality values were provided; no much bigger clone lies one nucleotide off.

Samples from volunteer blood donors who had recovered from COVID-19 were contributed by a second Seattle source. The collaborating institutions used their own protocols to collect whole blood in K2EDTA tubes. For TCRbeta analysis, collaborators shipped samples in one of three forms: frozen whole blood, isolated PBMCs, or DNA extracted from either of those sample types. Sequenced material: peripheral blood. This sequence was found in a woman in her 70s who had recovered from COVID-19.

The CDR3 here reads CASSLAPLAGELFF. The sequenced DNA is TGTGCCAGCAGCTTGGCCCCACTAGCGGGGGAGCTGTTTTTT. The chain was built from TRBV5-6 and TRBJ2-2, with 7 central nucleotides matching TRBD2. After removal of 0 bases from V and 8 bases from J, the junction retains 4 bases not matched to a gene. The CDR3 covers 14 residues, taking in both the cysteine and the phenylalanine. Just CDR3 DNA is preserved here, 42 bases in frame from base 1. The germline V gene gives CDR1 as SGHDT and CDR2 as YYEEEE.